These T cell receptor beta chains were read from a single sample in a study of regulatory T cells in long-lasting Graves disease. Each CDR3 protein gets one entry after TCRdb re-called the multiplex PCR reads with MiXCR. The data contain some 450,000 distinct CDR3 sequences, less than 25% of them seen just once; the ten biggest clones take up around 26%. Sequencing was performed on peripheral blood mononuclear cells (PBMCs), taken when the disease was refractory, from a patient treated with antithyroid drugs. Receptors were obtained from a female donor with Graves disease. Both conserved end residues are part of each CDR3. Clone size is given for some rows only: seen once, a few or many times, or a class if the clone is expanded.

CDR3: CASSQDVAGIDTIYF; J: TRBJ1-3; V: TRBV4-2; size: -
CDR3: CASSERGTLAKNIQYF; J: TRBJ2-4; V: TRBV6-2/TRBV6-3; size: -
CDR3: CASSSSPGTGGENIQYF; J: TRBJ2-4; V: TRBV28; size: many
CDR3: CASSEAWGLAGGKNYNEQFF; J: TRBJ2-1; V: TRBV2; size: -
CDR3: CASSRPGQGAGEQYF; J: TRBJ2-5; V: TRBV4-1; size: -
CDR3: CSGVQYSNQPQHF; J: TRBJ1-5; V: TRBV20-1; size: few
CDR3: CASSSPGQENYEQYF; J: TRBJ2-7; V: TRBV5-5; size: few
CDR3: CAISESNGAYGYTF; J: TRBJ1-2; V: TRBV10-3; size: -
CDR3: CASSQDGTARNEKLFF; J: TRBJ1-4; V: TRBV4-3; size: many
CDR3: CASSEGTAGANVLTF; J: TRBJ2-6; V: TRBV2; size: many
CDR3: CASTIVDRGAEAFF; J: TRBJ1-1; V: TRBV12-3/TRBV12-4; size: many
CDR3: CASSFKETGQTNYGYTF; J: TRBJ1-2; V: TRBV7-9; size: -
CDR3: CASSYSTHGAFF; J: TRBJ1-1; V: TRBV6-5; size: many
CDR3: CASSLTGFVNTEAFF; J: TRBJ1-1; V: TRBV7-2; size: -
CDR3: CASSGQFWNSPLHF; J: TRBJ1-6; V: TRBV25-1; size: -
CDR3: CSASNRTSGIPDEQYF; J: TRBJ2-7; V: TRBV20-1; size: -
CDR3: CASTGQGLDTQYF; J: TRBJ2-3; V: TRBV2; size: few
CDR3: CASSAVAGDFYEQYF; J: TRBJ2-7; V: TRBV2; size: many
CDR3: CASSPADRVGEKLFF; J: TRBJ1-4; V: TRBV5-1; size: few
CDR3: CASSAQGGHYGYTF; J: TRBJ1-2; V: TRBV19; size: -
CDR3: CASSLSGQVPTGELFF; J: TRBJ2-2; V: TRBV5-1; size: few
CDR3: CASTTRGIEAFF; J: TRBJ1-1; V: TRBV7-2; size: -
CDR3: CSVSTSGFYEQYF; J: TRBJ2-7; V: TRBV29-1; size: -
CDR3: CAVSDLAQETQYF; J: TRBJ2-5; V: TRBV10-3; size: -
CDR3: CASSRTQESGYTF; J: TRBJ1-2; V: TRBV6-1; size: -
CDR3: CASSHLPSEFTYEQYF; J: TRBJ2-7; V: TRBV14; size: -
CDR3: CASSKTPGQGATGELFF; J: TRBJ2-2; V: TRBV7-3; size: -
CDR3: CASIGSTETQYF; J: TRBJ2-5; V: TRBV6-1; size: -
CDR3: CASSYSLAGQETQYF; J: TRBJ2-5; V: TRBV6-5; size: few
CDR3: CASSLDTDSQETQYF; J: TRBJ2-5; V: TRBV7-9; size: few
CDR3: CASSLVTRFTSGRGGETQYF; J: TRBJ2-5; V: TRBV11-2; size: few
CDR3: CASSTTGFSGNTIYF; J: TRBJ1-3; V: TRBV19; size: -
CDR3: CASRPGQAPYEQYF; J: TRBJ2-7; V: TRBV27; size: -
CDR3: CASSGMAGPSYEQYF; J: TRBJ2-7; V: TRBV5-5; size: few
CDR3: CANQRGGMNTEAFF; J: TRBJ1-1; V: TRBV2; size: many